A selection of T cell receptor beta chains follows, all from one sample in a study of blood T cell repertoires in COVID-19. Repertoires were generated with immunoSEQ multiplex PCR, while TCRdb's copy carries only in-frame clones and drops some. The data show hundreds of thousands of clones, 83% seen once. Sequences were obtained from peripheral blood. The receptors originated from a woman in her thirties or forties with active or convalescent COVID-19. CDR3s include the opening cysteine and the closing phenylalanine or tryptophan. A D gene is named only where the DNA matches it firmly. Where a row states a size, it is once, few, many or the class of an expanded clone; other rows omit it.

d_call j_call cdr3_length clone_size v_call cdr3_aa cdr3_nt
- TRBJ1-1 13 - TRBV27 CASSEWGDTEAFF TGTGCCAGCTCGGAGTGGGGGGACACTGAAGCTTTCTTT
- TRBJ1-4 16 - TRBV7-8 CASSATARGGREKLFF TGTGCCAGCAGTGCCACCGCCCGGGGGGGTCGGGAAAAACTGTTTTTT
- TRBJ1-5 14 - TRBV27 CASSLYQVNQPQHF TGTGCCAGCAGTTTATACCAGGTCAATCAGCCCCAGCATTTT
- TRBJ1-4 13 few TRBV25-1 CASTPDRGEKLFF TGTGCCAGCACCCCGGACAGAGGGGAAAAACTGTTTTTT
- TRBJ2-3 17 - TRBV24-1 CATSDAQTVTSADTQYF TGTGCCACCAGTGATGCTCAAACAGTCACCTCCGCAGATACGCAGTATTTT
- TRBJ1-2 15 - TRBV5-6 CASSLRSGAAYGYTF TGTGCCAGCAGCTTGAGGTCAGGGGCAGCCTATGGCTACACCTTC
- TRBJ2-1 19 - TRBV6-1 CASSALQGHLLLQYNEQFF TGTGCCAGCAGTGCCTTACAGGGACATCTCTTACTACAATACAATGAGCAGTTCTTC
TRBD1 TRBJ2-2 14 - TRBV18 CASSPGQQTGELFF TGTGCCAGCTCCCCGGGACAGCAGACCGGGGAGCTGTTTTTT
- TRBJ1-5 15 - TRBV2 CASSVSRGAGQPQHF TGTGCCAGCAGTGTTAGCAGGGGAGCGGGACAGCCCCAGCATTTT
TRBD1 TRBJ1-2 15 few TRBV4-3 CASSLDRGPWYGYTF TGCGCCAGCAGCCTAGACAGGGGTCCTTGGTATGGCTACACCTTC
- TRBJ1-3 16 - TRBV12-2 CASRPGQGASGNTIYF TGTGCAAGTCGCCCGGGACAGGGGGCCTCTGGAAACACCATATATTTT
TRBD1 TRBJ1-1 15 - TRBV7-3 CASSLLAGGNTEAFF TGTGCCAGCAGCTTACTGGCAGGGGGTAACACTGAAGCTTTCTTT
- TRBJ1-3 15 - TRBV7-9 CASSSFASTGNTIYF TGTGCCAGCAGCTCCTTCGCTAGCACTGGAAACACCATATATTTT
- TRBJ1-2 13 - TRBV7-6 CASSPDLRDGYTF TGTGCCAGCAGCCCGGACTTAAGAGATGGCTACACCTTC
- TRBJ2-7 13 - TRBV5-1 CASSLPGGNEQYF TGCGCCAGCAGCTTACCTGGGGGGAACGAGCAGTACTTC
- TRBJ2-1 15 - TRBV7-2 CASSLAWESYNEQFF TGTGCCAGCAGCTTAGCGTGGGAGTCCTACAATGAGCAGTTCTTC
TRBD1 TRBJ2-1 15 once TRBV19 CASSMGDSADNEQFF TGTGCCAGTAGTATGGGGGACAGCGCTGACAATGAGCAGTTCTTC
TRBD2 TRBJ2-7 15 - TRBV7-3 CASSPRAGGSYEQYF TGTGCCAGCAGCCCACGGGCGGGGGGCTCCTACGAGCAGTACTTC
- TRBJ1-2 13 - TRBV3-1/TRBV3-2 CASSPDRLYGYTF TGTGCCAGCAGCCCGGACAGATTGTATGGCTACACCTTC
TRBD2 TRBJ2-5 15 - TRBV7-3 CASSPNGGGQETQYF TGTGCCAGCAGCCCAAACGGGGGAGGGCAAGAGACCCAGTACTTC
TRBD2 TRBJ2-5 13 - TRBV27 CASSKLAGETQYF TGTGCCAGCAGTAAACTAGCGGGAGAGACCCAGTACTTC
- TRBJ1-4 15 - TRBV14 CASSHRTDPLEKLFF TGTGCCAGCAGCCATCGGACAGATCCCCTAGAAAAACTGTTTTTT
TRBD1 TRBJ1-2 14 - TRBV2 CASMTGQGTYGYTF TGTGCCAGCATGACCGGACAGGGGACCTATGGCTACACCTTC
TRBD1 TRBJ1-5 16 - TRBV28 CASRATGRSSNQPQHF TGTGCCAGCAGGGCGACAGGGAGGAGCAGCAATCAGCCCCAGCATTTT
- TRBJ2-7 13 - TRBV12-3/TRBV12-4 CASRLTRRGEQYF TGTGCCAGCAGACTCACTAGGAGGGGCGAGCAGTACTTC
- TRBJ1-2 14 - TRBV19 CASSAGLFNYGYTF TGTGCCAGTAGTGCCGGACTTTTTAACTATGGCTACACCTTC
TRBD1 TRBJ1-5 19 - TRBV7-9 CASSFTTGQGGPGSQPQHF TGTGCCAGCAGCTTTACGACGGGACAGGGGGGTCCGGGGAGTCAGCCCCAGCATTTT
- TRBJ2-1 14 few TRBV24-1 CATSDPSDYNEQFF TGTGCCACCAGTGATCCTTCAGATTACAATGAGCAGTTCTTC
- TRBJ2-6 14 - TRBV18 CASSSRAGANVLTF TGTGCCAGCTCATCCAGGGCCGGGGCCAACGTCCTGACTTTC
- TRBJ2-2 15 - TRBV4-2 CASGLAPPDSGELFF TGTGCCAGCGGGCTAGCGCCACCGGATAGCGGGGAGCTGTTTTTT
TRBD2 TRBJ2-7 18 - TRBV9 CASSLQRGGLAGVYEQYF TGTGCCAGCAGCCTCCAGAGGGGGGGCCTAGCGGGAGTCTACGAGCAGTACTTC
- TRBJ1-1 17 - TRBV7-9 CASSLGTLFERHTEAFF TGTGCCAGCAGCTTAGGGACACTCTTCGAACGGCACACTGAAGCTTTCTTT
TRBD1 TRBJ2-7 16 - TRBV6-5 CASSYATGTGRHEQYF TGTGCCAGCAGTTACGCAACCGGGACAGGGCGCCACGAGCAGTACTTC
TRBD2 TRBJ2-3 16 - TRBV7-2 CASRRVASGATDTQYF TGTGCCAGCAGACGAGTCGCAAGCGGGGCCACAGATACGCAGTATTTT
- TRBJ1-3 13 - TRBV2 CASSEGPMDTIYF TGTGCCAGCAGTGAGGGCCCAATGGACACCATATATTTT
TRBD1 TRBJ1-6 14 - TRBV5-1 CASSPGQGTSPLHF TGCGCCAGCAGCCCGGGACAGGGAACGTCACCCCTCCACTTT
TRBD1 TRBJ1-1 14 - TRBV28 CASSHGQGHTEAFF TGTGCCAGCAGCCACGGACAGGGACACACTGAAGCTTTCTTT
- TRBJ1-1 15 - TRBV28 CASSLSYRANTEAFF TGTGCCAGCAGTTTATCTTATCGAGCGAACACTGAAGCTTTCTTT
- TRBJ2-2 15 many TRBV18 CASSPGTANTGELFF TGTGCCAGCTCACCAGGGACTGCGAACACCGGGGAGCTGTTTTTT
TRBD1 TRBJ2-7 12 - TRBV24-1 CATSVGGHEQYF TGTGCCACCAGTGTAGGGGGCCACGAGCAGTACTTC
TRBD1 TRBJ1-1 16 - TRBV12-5 CASGLEPHRGRTEAFF TGTGCTAGTGGTTTGGAACCGCACAGGGGGCGTACTGAAGCTTTCTTT
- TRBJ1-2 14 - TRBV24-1 CATSEAGTRIGYTF TGTGCCACCAGTGAGGCAGGGACAAGGATTGGCTACACCTTC
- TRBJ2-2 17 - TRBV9 CASNNPGIDVGTGELFF TGTGCCAGCAATAACCCCGGGATCGACGTGGGAACCGGGGAGCTGTTTTTT
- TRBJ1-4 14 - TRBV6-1 CASSEVQGLEKLFF TGTGCCAGCAGTGAAGTTCAGGGTTTGGAAAAACTGTTTTTT
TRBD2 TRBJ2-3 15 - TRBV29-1 CSVGASGILADTQYF TGCAGCGTTGGTGCTAGCGGGATACTCGCGGATACGCAGTATTTT
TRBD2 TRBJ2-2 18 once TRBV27 CASSHRRPSGGRTGELFF TGTGCCAGCAGCCACCGCCGCCCCAGCGGGGGGAGGACCGGGGAGCTGTTTTTT
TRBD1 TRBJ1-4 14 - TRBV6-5 CASRDRVEREKLFF TGTGCCAGCAGGGACAGGGTGGAGCGGGAAAAACTGTTTTTT
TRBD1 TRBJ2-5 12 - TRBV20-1 CSASDREETQYF TGCAGTGCTAGTGACAGGGAAGAGACCCAGTACTTC
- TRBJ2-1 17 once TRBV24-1 CATSDTMDRETYNEQFF TGTGCCACCAGTGACACGATGGACCGGGAGACTTACAATGAGCAGTTCTTC
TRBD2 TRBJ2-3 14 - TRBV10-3 CAISSSGSTDTQYF TGTGCCATCAGTTCTAGCGGGAGCACAGATACGCAGTATTTT
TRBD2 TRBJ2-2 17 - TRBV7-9 CASNTFSGSLHTGELFF TGTGCCAGCAACACATTTAGCGGGAGTCTGCACACCGGGGAGCTGTTTTTT
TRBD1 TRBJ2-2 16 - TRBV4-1 CASSPGQGAWTGELFF TGCGCCAGCAGCCCAGGACAGGGGGCTTGGACCGGGGAGCTGTTTTTT
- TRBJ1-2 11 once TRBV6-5 CASGLMDGYTF TGTGCCAGCGGGCTGATGGATGGCTACACCTTC
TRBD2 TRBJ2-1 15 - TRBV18 CASSPLAGANNEQFF TGTGCCAGCTCACCCCTAGCGGGAGCCAACAATGAGCAGTTCTTC
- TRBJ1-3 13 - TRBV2 CATQGDSGNTIYF TGTGCTACACAGGGCGACTCTGGAAACACCATATATTTT
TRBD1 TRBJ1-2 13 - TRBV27 CASSDRVGYGYTF TGTGCCAGCTCAGACAGGGTGGGCTATGGCTACACCTTC
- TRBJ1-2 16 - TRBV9 CASSVGSHQGAGGYTF TGTGCCAGCAGCGTAGGCTCCCACCAGGGCGCCGGTGGCTACACCTTC
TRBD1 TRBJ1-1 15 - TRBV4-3 CASSQETGQGFGAFF TGCGCCAGCAGCCAAGAAACGGGACAGGGTTTTGGAGCTTTCTTT
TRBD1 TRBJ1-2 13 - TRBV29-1 CSVELTGGGGYTF TGCAGCGTTGAGCTCACAGGGGGCGGAGGCTACACCTTC
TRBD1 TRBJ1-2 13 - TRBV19 CASSYDRDYGYTF TGTGCCAGTAGCTATGACAGGGACTATGGCTACACCTTC